This T cell receptor beta chain was recorded in a study of cytomegalovirus exposure and HLA in healthy donors. PCR amplification relied on 60 Vbeta primers (plus 13 Jbeta primers). Using immunoSEQ multiplex PCR, the repertoire was profiled, and TCRdb retains in-frame clones only, with some absent. This table holds 200,000 to 250,000 clones, about 80% found once. Study-wide results and limits: High sensitivity and specificity were reportedly achieved when the classifier diagnosed cytomegalovirus status. Most TCR beta V segments were productive about 90% or about 30% of the time in an earlier analysis. Beyond CMV serostatus, there was no information to go on about immune exposure.

CDR3 length: 16 residues. Germline loops: CDR1 SGHVS, CDR2 FQNEAQ. The trim removed 5 bases at V and 5 bases at J, leaving 8 bases unmatched. A word on this clone: Antigen: not known.

This TCR was recovered from a woman in her twenties or thirties in good health and CMV-seronegative. The sequencing input was PBMCs. The chain recombines TRBV7-8 with TRBJ2-3; 12 positions match TRBD2. CDR3 in amino acids: CASSARLAGVVDTQYF. The CDR3 DNA is TGTGCCAGCAGCGCCAGACTAGCGGGAGTTGTAGATACGCAGTATTTT.